Listed below are T cell receptor beta chains from one sample, sequenced in a study of blood T cells in healthy people across ages. TCRdb re-derived calls from the 5' RACE reads in MiXCR, one entry per CDR3 protein. The table includes about 1.8 million distinct CDR3 sequences, around 50% detected once. Sequencing was carried out using blood. The receptors originated from a woman in her thirties or forties in good health. Each CDR3 is given with its conserved first and last residue. Fields, in order: J gene, D gene, clone size, V gene, CDR3 DNA, CDR3 protein. A D gene is named only where the DNA matches it firmly. The size of a clone is reported for some rows only, either as once, few or many, or as a class for expanded clones.

>TRBJ2-3|NA|NA|TRBV6-1
TGTGCCAGCAGTGAATGGGCAGATACGCAGTATTTT
CASSEWADTQYF
>TRBJ2-1|TRBD2|few|TRBV24-1
TGTGCCACCAGTGATTTGACCCCGACTAGCGGAATCTCCTACAATGAGCAGTTCTTC
CATSDLTPTSGISYNEQFF
>TRBJ2-7|TRBD2|few|TRBV29-1
TGCAGCGTCCTAGGCGGGGGGCCGGGGGCCAACTCCTACGAGCAGTACTTC
CSVLGGGPGANSYEQYF
>TRBJ1-5|NA|few|TRBV27
TGTGCCAGCAGTTTATCGCAGGGTTCCAATCAGCCCCAGCATTTT
CASSLSQGSNQPQHF
>TRBJ2-5|TRBD1|NA|TRBV7-9
TGCGCCAGCAGCTTTCCCATAAGGGGGCGGGAGACCCAGTACTTC
CASSFPIRGRETQYF
>TRBJ2-5|NA|few|TRBV7-2
TGTGCCAGCAGCTCCTACTGGGGCAGGGCAGAGACCCAGTACTTC
CASSSYWGRAETQYF
>TRBJ2-5|TRBD1|many|TRBV7-7
TGTGCCAGCAGCTTAGCCGGGACAGGAGAGACCCAGTACTTC
CASSLAGTGETQYF
>TRBJ1-2|NA|NA|TRBV20-1
TGCAGTGCTTCTGAACCGACACTACACCCCTATGGCTACACCTTC
CSASEPTLHPYGYTF
>TRBJ2-7|TRBD2|NA|TRBV7-2
TGTGCCAGCAGCTCGAGCGGGGGGGCTCTTAGCGAGCGGTACTTC
CASSSSGGALSERYF
>TRBJ2-1|TRBD2|NA|TRBV7-2
TGTGCCAGCAGCTTAGCCGGGACTAGCGATACAAATGAGCAGTTCTTC
CASSLAGTSDTNEQFF
>TRBJ2-5|NA|once|TRBV6-6
TGTGCCAGCAAATCCCCAGGGCGGAAAGAGACCCAGTACTTC
CASKSPGRKETQYF
>TRBJ1-2|NA|NA|TRBV20-1
TGCAGTGCTAGAAGTGTCTCCGACAGGAGAAACTATGGCTACACCTTC
CSARSVSDRRNYGYTF
>TRBJ2-3|TRBD2|NA|TRBV5-1
TGCGCCAGCAAAGGACTAGCTGTTTCTGATACGCAGTATTTT
CASKGLAVSDTQYF
>TRBJ2-1|TRBD2|NA|TRBV7-8
TGTGCCAGCAGCCCAATGCAGAGGGGCATAGCGGGGGGCCCCGATGATGACGAGCAGTTCTTC
CASSPMQRGIAGGPDDDEQFF
>TRBJ2-3|NA|few|TRBV24-1
TGTGCCACCAGTGATTTGGTTACAGGGTCTAGCACAGATACGCAGTATTTT
CATSDLVTGSSTDTQYF
>TRBJ2-5|NA|few|TRBV20-1
TGCAGTGCTAGCCCCATAGTATACCAAGAGACCCAGTACTTC
CSASPIVYQETQYF
>TRBJ2-1|TRBD2|NA|TRBV6-2/TRBV6-3
TGTGCCAGCAGTTCCTCGAGGCGGGGGGGCGAAAATGAGCAGTTCTTC
CASSSSRRGGENEQFF
>TRBJ1-2|NA|NA|TRBV10-1
TGCGCCAGCTATTCAGTCGACTATGGCTACACCTTC
CASYSVDYGYTF
>TRBJ2-7|TRBD1|NA|TRBV4-2
TGTGCCAGCAGCCAAACTCAGGACAGGGCCTACGAGCAGTACTTC
CASSQTQDRAYEQYF
>TRBJ1-2|NA|NA|TRBV7-2
TGTGCCAGCAGCTTAGTAGGGGCCGCTCTAAACTATGGCTACACCTTC
CASSLVGAALNYGYTF
>TRBJ2-7|NA|many|TRBV4-2
TGTGCCAGCAGCCCACCGGGGCTTTCCTACGAGCAGTACTTC
CASSPPGLSYEQYF
>TRBJ2-3|NA|NA|TRBV15
TGTGCCACCAGCAGAGACACGACCGGAGATACGCAGTATTTT
CATSRDTTGDTQYF
>TRBJ2-3|NA|NA|TRBV7-2
TGTGCCAGCAGCTTAGCCGGGACTCCCGGGGTCACAGATACGCAGTATTTT
CASSLAGTPGVTDTQYF
>TRBJ2-5|NA|few|TRBV6-5
TGTGCCAGCAGTTACTCGGGAGGGGGCCTACAAGAGACCCAGTACTTC
CASSYSGGGLQETQYF
>TRBJ2-1|TRBD2|NA|TRBV27
TGTGCCAGCAGGGGACTAGCTCTCAATGAGCAGTTCTTC
CASRGLALNEQFF
>TRBJ1-1|NA|NA|TRBV29-1
TGCAGCGTTATACAGGGGAACACTGAAGCTTTCTTT
CSVIQGNTEAFF
>TRBJ2-6|NA|few|TRBV4-3
TGCGCCAGCAGCCAGAAGAGATCCTACCCTTACTCTGGGGCCAACGTCCTGACTTTC
CASSQKRSYPYSGANVLTF
>TRBJ2-6|NA|NA|TRBV2
TGTGCCAGTTTTCAGACCCGGGAGAAAGCTTCTGGGGCCAACGTCCTGACTTTC
CASFQTREKASGANVLTF
>TRBJ2-3|TRBD1|NA|TRBV11-3
TGTGCCAGCAGCTTAGTGACGAGGGGGCTGGGGACAGATACGCAGTATTTT
CASSLVTRGLGTDTQYF
>TRBJ1-2|TRBD1|NA|TRBV20-1
TGCAGTGCTAGGGGGAGAGGACAGGCCAGACCCTATTATGGCTACACCTTC
CSARGRGQARPYYGYTF
>TRBJ2-7|NA|NA|TRBV12-3/TRBV12-4
TGTGCCAGCAGCCGAGCGGACCGCTCCTACGAGCAGTACTTC
CASSRADRSYEQYF
>TRBJ2-1|NA|NA|TRBV6-2/TRBV6-3
TGTGCCAGCAGACATGCAATTGAGCAGTTCTTC
CASRHAIEQFF
>TRBJ2-7|TRBD1|NA|TRBV25-1
TGTGCCAGCAGAAGAGGGACAGGGGGCGACGAGCAGTACTTC
CASRRGTGGDEQYF
>TRBJ2-5|NA|few|TRBV7-7
TGTGCTAGCAGCTTAGGAGCGGATATCCAAGAGACCCAGTACTTC
CASSLGADIQETQYF
>TRBJ2-3|NA|once|TRBV15
TGTGCCACCTCGCAGGGGCGTGCAGATACGCAGTATTTT
CATSQGRADTQYF
>TRBJ2-2|NA|NA|TRBV7-2
TGTGCCAGCAGCCAAACATACACCGGGGAGCTGTTTTTT
CASSQTYTGELFF
>TRBJ1-1|NA|NA|TRBV7-2
TGTGCCAGCAGCATGGGGAGGGATACTGAAGCTTTCTTT
CASSMGRDTEAFF
>TRBJ2-5|NA|NA|TRBV6-6
TGTGCCAGCAGTTACCCCCGCGGACAGAAAATACAAGAGACCCAGTACTTC
CASSYPRGQKIQETQYF
>TRBJ2-1|NA|NA|TRBV6-5
TGTGCCAGCAGCCCCATCACCCAAGACAGCAATGAGCAGTTCTTC
CASSPITQDSNEQFF
>TRBJ2-1|TRBD1|few|TRBV20-1
TGCAGTGCTAATGGACAGGTTAGCTCCTACAATGAGCAGTTCTTC
CSANGQVSSYNEQFF
>TRBJ2-5|TRBD2|NA|TRBV5-1
TGCGCCAGTAGCTTGGAAGCTAGCGGGGCGGGGGAGACCCAGTACTTC
CASSLEASGAGETQYF
>TRBJ2-4|NA|NA|TRBV30
TGTGCCTGGAACCTGGGAAGAACCAAAAACATTCAGTACTTC
CAWNLGRTKNIQYF
>TRBJ2-7|NA|few|TRBV15
TGTGCCACCAGCAGCTATAGCGAGCAGTACTTC
CATSSYSEQYF
>TRBJ2-1|TRBD2|NA|TRBV19
TGTGCCAGTAGTGATCCGGGGGGGAGCTCCTACAATGAGCAGTTCTTC
CASSDPGGSSYNEQFF
>TRBJ2-3|NA|many|TRBV7-2
TGTGCCAGCAGCGCCCGCGCCAGCACAGATACGCAGTATTTT
CASSARASTDTQYF